This T cell receptor (beta chain) was recovered during a study of response to subunit inactivated influenza vaccine. General study findings and limits: Authors proposed each seasonal influenza vaccination draws in few new T cells.

TCRdb re-called the RT-PCR reads through MiXCR, storing one row per CDR3 protein. Among 500,000 to 650,000 distinct CDR3 sequences, 6% to 9% were seen once, and the ten largest hold 10% to 15%. As regards this clonotype: No antigen is known for it.

Germline V CDR1 and CDR2: SGHAT, FQNNGV. V was trimmed by 4 bases and J by 4 bases, leaving 13 bases between them. This CDR3 is built from 14 residues. This TCR was sampled from a man aged 50 to 69 who received an inactivated influenza vaccine. The gene calls are TRBV11-2 and TRBJ1-2; D unresolved. The sequencing used PBMCs from blood, collected roughly 24 months after vaccination. CDR3 residues: CASSSHDGPYGYTF. CDR3 in DNA: TGTGCCAGCAGCTCACACGACGGGCCCTATGGCTACACCTTC.